The clone carrying this T cell receptor beta chain is a singleton in its sample. Antigen unknown. Germline CDR1 is MNHEY and CDR2 is SMNVEV (reference sequence). CDR3 length: 15 amino acids. The V and J ends lost 4 bases and 3 bases respectively, with 16 bases between them. This record comes from a study of shared clonotypes between healthy human individuals. Whole-study findings and limits: Estimated richness was generally greater in naive than memory subsets. Clonotypes that were shared across a handful of donors made up roughly 5.2% of naive CD4 clonotypes.

Positively selected for CCR7, the CD45RO-negative cells used as naive CD8 cells excluded terminally differentiated effector memory CD45RA+ cells. Sorted-subset replicate PCR reactions were performed with about 210 ng DNA, corresponding to roughly 30,000 T cell genomes. Per the original methods: Junction-only sequences produced by ImmunoSEQ had no quality scores, so filtering differed. Some clones are missing from TCRdb's copy, which holds only in-frame ones; the method was immunoSEQ multiplex PCR. V and J calls and clone size follow that table, whereas D and trimming were derived from the DNA. This table holds roughly 590,000 clones, 95% to 96% found once.

The sequencing input was naive CD8+ T cells sorted from blood. The sequence was obtained from a woman aged 30 to 39 in good health. This rearrangement joins TRBV27 to TRBJ2-7; D uncertain. DNA of the CDR3: TGTGCCAGCAGTTCTACTCGGACCGAGTACTACGAGCAGTACTTC. Translated, it gives CASSSTRTEYYEQYF.